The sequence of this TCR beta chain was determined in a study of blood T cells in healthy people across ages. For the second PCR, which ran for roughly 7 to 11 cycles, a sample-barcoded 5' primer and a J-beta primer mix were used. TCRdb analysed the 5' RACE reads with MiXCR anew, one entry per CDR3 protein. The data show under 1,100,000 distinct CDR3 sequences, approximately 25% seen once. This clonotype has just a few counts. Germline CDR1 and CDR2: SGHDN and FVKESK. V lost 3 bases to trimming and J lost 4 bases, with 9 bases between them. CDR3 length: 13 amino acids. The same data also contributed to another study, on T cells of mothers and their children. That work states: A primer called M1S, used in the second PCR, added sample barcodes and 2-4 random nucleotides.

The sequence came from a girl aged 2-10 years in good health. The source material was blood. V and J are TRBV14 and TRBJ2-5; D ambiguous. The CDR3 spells CASSQLELETQYF. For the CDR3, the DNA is TGTGCCAGCAGCCAGCTCGAGCTAGAGACCCAGTACTTC. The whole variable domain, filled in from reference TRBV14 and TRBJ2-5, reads EAGVTQFPSHSVIEKGQTVTLRCDPISGHDNLYWYRRVMGKEIKFLLHFVKESKQDESGMPNNRFLAERTGGTYSTLKVQPAELEDSGVYFCASSQLELETQYFGPGTRLLVL.